The subject of this entry is one TCR beta chain. These data come from a study of blood T cell repertoires in COVID-19. Looking at the study overall: Samples came from the United States, Italy and Spain, spanning acute and convalescent COVID-19. Sources were T cells, B-cell-depleted T cells, or PBMCs; the material itself was cDNA or gDNA.

Germline CDR1 is SNHLY and CDR2 is FYNNEI. V lost 3 bases and J 1 base, leaving 10 bases between the germline ends. The CDR3 is 15 amino acids. Per the original data handling: Quantification of nucleated cells was approximated via reference gene primer amplification. Measured with immunoSEQ multiplex PCR; TCRdb has only the in-frame clones, and not every one. The V and J calls and the clone size are those of that table, but D and trimming were determined from the DNA. This table has about 95,000 clones, around 87% appearing once. The TCR comes from a human donor in a cohort sampled during active COVID-19. The chain has TRBV2 and TRBJ1-5; a weak D match, TRBD1 (5 bases). Source material: peripheral blood. The CDR3 DNA sequence: TGTGCCAGCAGTGAGTCAGGGTTGAGCAATCAGCCCCAGCATTTT. This translates into CASSESGLSNQPQHF.